The 32 T cell receptor beta chains below come from one sample, sequenced in a study of cytomegalovirus exposure and HLA in healthy donors. The PCR was carried out with 60 Vbeta primers and 13 Jbeta primers. Sequencing used immunoSEQ multiplex PCR; TCRdb keeps in-frame clones, though not all of them. Of some 170,000 clones in the sample, roughly four fifths were seen once. The sample was PBMCs. The receptors shown here come from a man in his fifties in good health and CMV-seropositive.

The chain carries TRBV2 and TRBJ2-7, with a weak D call TRBD1 (5 bases). V was clipped by 11 bases and J by 0 bases, with 8 bases between them. The germline gives CDR1 SNHLY, CDR2 FYNNEI. The CDR3 sequence is 11 residues long. In DNA, the CDR3 is TGTGCCGTGACAGACTCCTACGAGCAGTACTTC. Translation: CAVTDSYEQYF.

The chain uses TRBV6-5 and TRBJ1-2; 8 nucleotides agree with TRBD1. Per the germline V gene, CDR1 is MNHEY and CDR2 is SVGAGI. Unmatched junction bases numbered 8, after V lost 0 bases and J lost 5 bases. The CDR3 consists of 16 residues. Here the CDR3 reads CASSYSTWTGSYGYTF. DNA for the CDR3: TGTGCCAGCAGTTACTCGACTTGGACAGGGTCATATGGCTACACCTTC.

The V call is TRBV7-2, the J call TRBJ2-1, with TRBD2 as a possible D gene (5 bases). The CDR3 loop spans 15 amino acids. V was trimmed by 1 base and J by 2 bases, leaving 9 bases between them. The V gene's germline CDR1 is SGHTA and CDR2 FQGNSA. CDR3 nucleotides: TGTGCCAGCAGCTTAGTGGTTAGCGCCTACAATGAGCAGTTCTTC. It is translated as CASSLVVSAYNEQFF.

The table lists this clone with a count of one. CDR3 sequence: CASSTVGEPSYNEQFF. The CDR3 DNA is TGCGCCAGCAGCACGGTCGGGGAGCCCTCCTACAATGAGCAGTTCTTC. V usage is TRBV5-1 and J usage is TRBJ2-1; TRBD2 might be the D (5 bases). V dropped 4 bases and J dropped 0 bases, with 14 bases sitting between them. The CDR3 has 16 amino acids. CDR1 and CDR2 from the germline V gene are SGHRS and YFSETQ.

The rearrangement links TRBV18 to TRBJ1-5; TRBD1 is a possible D gene (5 bases). Trimming removed 2 bases from V and 7 bases from J, with 6 bases in between. The length of the CDR3 is 12 residues. CDR1 KGHSH and CDR2 LQKENI come from the germline V gene. The CDR3 DNA reads TGTGCCAGCTCACCAGGGGGGCAGCCCCAGCATTTT. Its translation is CASSPGGQPQHF.

The CDR3 DNA is TGTGCCAGCAGCTTAAGACAGGGGGGGCCCTCGGAGGGAAACACCATATATTTT. The encoded protein is CASSLRQGGPSEGNTIYF. The chain recombines TRBV7-8 with TRBJ1-3; TRBD1 matches 9 bases. This CDR3 contains 18 residues. The germline V gene has CDR1 SGHVS and CDR2 FQNEAQ. After removal of 2 bases from V and 4 bases from J, the junction contained 12 bases not matched to a gene.

This clone has a single count. This chain connects TRBV18 to TRBJ2-5; D is possibly TRBD1 (5 bases). The CDR3 spans 14 residues. With 3 bases removed from V and 2 bases from J, the gap between germline ends came to 10 bases. Germline-derived CDR1 and CDR2 are KGHSH and LQKENI. CDR3: CASSPSRGQETQYF. The CDR3 nucleotides read TGTGCCAGCTCACCTTCAAGGGGACAAGAGACCCAGTACTTC.

The chain employs TRBV11-3 and TRBJ1-1, with 7 bases aligning to TRBD1. V lost 5 bases, J lost 6 bases, and 6 bases stayed unmatched. Germline CDR1 and CDR2: SGHNT and YENEEA. The CDR3 consists of 13 residues. The CDR3 loop is CASSGRGAPEAFF. CDR3 sequence (DNA): TGTGCCAGCAGCGGCAGGGGGGCTCCTGAAGCTTTCTTT.

J is TRBJ2-4 and V is TRBV6-6, with D perhaps TRBD2 (6 bases). CDR3 length: 16 amino acids. Trimming pared 2 bases from V and 2 bases from J, leaving 13 bases between. Germline V gives CDR1 MNHNY, CDR2 SVGAGI (reference sequence). In DNA, the CDR3 is TGTGCCAGCAGTTACCGCGTAGCGGATACCAAAAACATTCAGTACTTC. Translation: CASSYRVADTKNIQYF.

The chain joins TRBV9 to TRBJ1-2; no definite D call. The V end was cut by 0 bases, the J end by 11 bases, with 8 bases between. Per germline, CDR1 SGDLS and CDR2 YYNGEE. This CDR3 is 11 amino acids long. The DNA of the CDR3 is TGTGCCAGCAGCGTAGGCGGGATATACACCTTC. This sequence encodes CASSVGGIYTF.

This sequence joins TRBV4-3 and TRBJ1-5; D may be TRBD1 (6 bases). CDR1 is LGHNA, CDR2 YSLEER, per germline. This CDR3 is 18 amino acids long. The V gene lost 4 bases and the J gene lost 5 bases, with 24 bases spanning the gap. In nucleotides, the CDR3 is TGCGCCAGCAGCCGAAATTACCTCGGGACACCTCCCCATCAGCCCCAGCATTTT. Translation gives CASSRNYLGTPPHQPQHF.

The rearrangement joins TRBV7-3 to TRBJ2-3, with 9 bases fitting TRBD2. Looked up from germline, CDR1 is SGHTA and CDR2 is FQGTGA. V lost 1 base, J lost 2 bases, and 7 bases stayed unmatched. CDR3 length equals 17 residues. The CDR3 bases are TGTGCCAGCAGCTTAATCGGCGGGGGGGCCGTCACAGATACGCAGTATTTT. Encoded protein: CASSLIGGGAVTDTQYF.

V usage is TRBV2 and J usage is TRBJ2-5, with D possibly matching TRBD2 (6 bases). V lost 6 bases and J 3 bases, leaving 11 bases between the germline ends. CDR1 is SNHLY, CDR2 FYNNEI, per germline. This CDR3 comprises 13 residues. The CDR3 nucleotides read TGTGCCAGCAGGGTCCGACTAGAAGAGACCCAGTACTTC. Translation gives CASRVRLEETQYF.

There are a few counts of this clone. The gene calls are TRBV4-3 and TRBJ1-1; no firm D call. V lost 1 base to trimming and J lost 8 bases, with 11 bases between them. CDR1 is LGHNA and CDR2 is YSLEER in the germline V gene. The CDR3 is made up of 13 amino acids. Here the CDR3 DNA reads TGCGCCAGCAGCCAAGCGCGCGGGAGGGAAGCTTTCTTT. Protein: CASSQARGREAFF.

The CDR3 sequence is CAWSMGLQETQYF. CDR3 DNA: TGTGCCTGGAGTATGGGGCTCCAAGAGACCCAGTACTTC. The chain carries TRBV30 and TRBJ2-5; TRBD1 might be the D (5 bases). The CDR3 has 13 residues. Per germline, CDR1 GTSNPN and CDR2 SVGIG (reference sequence). Between the trimmed V and J ends, which lost 2 bases and 1 base, there was a span of 8 bases.

V and J are TRBV20-1 and TRBJ2-7; D is ambiguous. The germline gives CDR1 DFQATT, CDR2 SNEGSKA (reference sequence). Trimming stripped 3 bases from V and 5 bases from J, with 5 bases between. The CDR3 has 10 residues. The CDR3 DNA follows: TGCAGTGCTAGGGGCGACGAGCAGTACTTC. Translated: CSARGDEQYF.

In its sample, this clone was seen once. The chain joins TRBV7-3 to TRBJ1-2; D gene uncertain. Germline CDR1 SGHTA, CDR2 FQGTGA. The V gene lost 4 bases and the J gene lost 2 bases, with 11 bases spanning the gap. The CDR3 consists of 14 residues. The CDR3 region has the DNA TGTGCCAGCAGCTCCCATTCATTGAACTATGGCTACACCTTC. Amino acid sequence: CASSSHSLNYGYTF.

The rearrangement uses TRBV18 and TRBJ2-7; TRBD1 agrees at 12 bases. CDR1 KGHSH and CDR2 LQKENI come from the germline V gene. V shed 4 bases, J shed 5 bases, and the junction held 3 bases outside the gene matches. The CDR3 totals 14 residues. Here the CDR3 reads CASSLGTGGDEQYF. The CDR3 bases are TGTGCCAGCTCACTAGGGACAGGGGGCGACGAGCAGTACTTC. Full variable domain (rest looked up from reference TRBV18 and TRBJ2-7): NAGVMQNPRHLVRRRGQEARLRCSPMKGHSHVYWYRQLPEEGLKFMVYLQKENIIDESGMPKERFSAEFPKEGPSILRIQQVVRGDSAAYFCASSLGTGGDEQYFGPGTRLTVT.

The V gene is TRBV5-1, the J gene TRBJ2-5; D remains unclear. Trimming removed 0 bases at V and 3 bases at J, with 12 bases between. Germline assignment: CDR1 SGHRS and CDR2 YFSETQ. CDR3 length: 15 residues. The CDR3 nucleotides read TGCGCCAGCAGCTTGGATATGCGAAGAGAAGAGACCCAGTACTTC. It encodes CASSLDMRREETQYF.

The chain employs TRBV28 and TRBJ2-7, with D maybe TRBD2 (5 bases). Germline loops: CDR1 MDHEN, CDR2 SYDVKM. The CDR3 length is 11 residues. Between the trimmed V and J ends, which lost 6 bases and 7 bases, there was a span of 10 bases. The CDR3 bases are TGTGCCAGCAGGGACCGGGGAGAGCAGTACTTC. Protein product: CASRDRGEQYF.

The rearrangement uses TRBV25-1 and TRBJ2-7; 8 positions agree with TRBD1. Trimming at V came to 1 base and at J to 0 bases, leaving 5 bases not matched to a gene. Germline V CDR1 and CDR2: MGHDK, SYGVNS. The CDR3 spans 16 residues. The CDR3 sequence is CASSESRDRLSYEQYF. CDR3 bases: TGTGCCAGCAGTGAATCTCGGGACAGGCTCTCCTACGAGCAGTACTTC.

The chain has TRBV11-2 and TRBJ2-1, with D perhaps matching TRBD2 (6 bases). The CDR3 has 13 amino acids. V lost 4 bases and J 9 bases, leaving 13 bases between the germline ends. Germline CDR1 and CDR2: SGHAT and FQNNGV. The CDR3 bases are TGTGCCAGCAGCTCCCTAGCGAAGGTTGAGCAGTTCTTC. Its protein is CASSSLAKVEQFF.

The chain is built from TRBV9 and TRBJ2-3, with TRBD2 identical over 14 bases. V trimming: 1 base; J trimming: 5 bases; junction bases outside the gene matches: 6. The CDR3 is made up of 17 amino acids. Germline assignment: CDR1 SGDLS and CDR2 YYNGEE. The CDR3 protein is CASSVTGTSGGGDTQYF. The CDR3 bases are TGTGCCAGCAGCGTAACCGGGACTAGCGGGGGTGGAGATACGCAGTATTTT.

There are a few counts of this clone. The J gene is TRBJ1-2, the V gene TRBV7-9, with D possibly TRBD1 on 5 matching bases. The CDR3 is made up of 19 amino acids. Germline CDR1 SEHNR, CDR2 FQNEAQ (reference sequence). The ends were cut back, 0 bases at V and 8 bases at J, with 28 bases in the middle. The CDR3 loop reads CASSLAGLLLNPPEGGYTF. CDR3 sequence (DNA): TGTGCCAGCAGCTTAGCGGGACTACTTCTAAATCCTCCCGAGGGGGGCTACACCTTC.

The CDR3 bases are TGCGCCAGCAGCTTGACCCGCGACGAGCAGTACTTC. As protein: CASSLTRDEQYF. The chain recombines TRBV5-1 with TRBJ2-7; no firm D call. The CDR3 runs to 12 residues. Germline values: CDR1 SGHRS, CDR2 YFSETQ. V gave up 1 base and J gave up 5 bases, with 7 bases separating them.

This chain links TRBV19 with TRBJ2-3; D is ambiguous. Between the trimmed V and J ends, which lost 5 bases and 6 bases, there was a span of 15 bases. Per the germline V gene, CDR1 is LNHDA and CDR2 is SQIVND (reference sequence). The CDR3 sequence is 14 residues long. The CDR3 here is CASSLGPAGDTQYF. As DNA, the CDR3 is TGTGCCAGTAGTTTAGGCCCGGCAGGTGATACGCAGTATTTT. The complete variable domain, with remaining parts taken from reference TRBV19 and TRBJ2-3, reads DGGITQSPKYLFRKEGQNVTLSCEQNLNHDAMYWYRQDPGQGLRLIYYSQIVNDFQKGDIAEGYSVSREKKESFPLTVTSAQKNPTAFYLCASSLGPAGDTQYFGPGTRLTVL.

This clone appeared once. V and J are TRBV6-4 and TRBJ2-1; 10 nucleotides align to TRBD2. The germline CDR1 and CDR2 sequences are MRHNA and SNTAGT. J was trimmed by 9 bases and V by 6 bases; bases with no gene match: 11. The CDR3 extends over 15 amino acids. CDR3 loop: CASSSDSSSGGEQFF. The CDR3 region has the DNA TGTGCCAGCAGCAGTGACTCTTCTAGCGGGGGTGAGCAGTTCTTC.

This chain uses TRBV6-5 with TRBJ2-3; D may be TRBD1 (5 bases). Per the germline V gene, CDR1 is MNHEY and CDR2 is SVGAGI. Deletions cut 6 bases from V and 3 bases from J, with 13 bases between. The CDR3 is 14 amino acids. Here the CDR3 reads CASSAQDTTDTQYF. CDR3 nucleotides: TGTGCCAGCAGCGCACAGGATACGACAGATACGCAGTATTTT.

The rearrangement uses TRBV4-3 and TRBJ2-3; the D is unclear. The V gene's germline CDR1 is LGHNA and CDR2 YSLEER. The CDR3 spans 17 residues. With 0 bases removed from V and 0 bases from J, the gap between germline ends came to 13 bases. CDR3: CASSQDRQRYSTDTQYF. CDR3 nucleotides: TGCGCCAGCAGCCAAGATCGGCAGCGATACAGCACAGATACGCAGTATTTT.

The gene calls are TRBV7-9 and TRBJ1-1; no clear D gene. Germline CDR1 reads SEHNR; CDR2 reads FQNEAQ (reference sequence). This CDR3 comprises 13 residues. The V end lost 5 bases, the J end lost 6 bases, and 13 bases lay between the germline ends. CDR3 sequence: CASSPGWSAEAFF. CDR3 DNA: TGTGCCAGCAGCCCGGGGTGGTCGGCTGAAGCTTTCTTT.

CDR3 region: CASSERGIGYGYTF. The CDR3 DNA follows: TGTGCCAGCAGTGAGAGAGGTATCGGCTATGGCTACACCTTC. This chain links TRBV25-1 with TRBJ1-2; D not certain. The CDR3 loop spans 14 amino acids. CDR1 and CDR2 from the germline V gene are MGHDK and SYGVNS. Trimming shortened V by 3 bases and J by 4 bases, and 12 bases separated the two germline ends.

This chain links TRBV11-3 with TRBJ2-7; 10 bases map to TRBD2. Germline-derived CDR1 and CDR2 are SGHNT and YENEEA. CDR3 length: 15 amino acids. V lost 4 bases to trimming and J lost 5 bases; unmatched junction nucleotides: 8. CDR3 DNA: TGTGCCAGCAGCTCCCCTAGCGGGAGAATGAACGAGCAGTACTTC. Translated: CASSSPSGRMNEQYF.